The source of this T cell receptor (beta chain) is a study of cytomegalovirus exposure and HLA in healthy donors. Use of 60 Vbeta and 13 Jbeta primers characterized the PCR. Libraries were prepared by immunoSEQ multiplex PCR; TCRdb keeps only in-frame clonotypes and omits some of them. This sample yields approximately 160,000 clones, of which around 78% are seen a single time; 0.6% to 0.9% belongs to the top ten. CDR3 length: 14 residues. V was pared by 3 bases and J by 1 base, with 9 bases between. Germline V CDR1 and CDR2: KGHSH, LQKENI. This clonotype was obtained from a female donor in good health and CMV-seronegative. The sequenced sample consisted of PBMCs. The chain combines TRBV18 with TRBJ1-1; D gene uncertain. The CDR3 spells CASSPLPRNTEAFF. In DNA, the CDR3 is TGTGCCAGCTCACCCCTCCCCCGGAACACTGAAGCTTTCTTT.